Detailed here is one T cell receptor beta chain. Antigen specificity is unknown. Measured with immunoSEQ multiplex PCR; TCRdb has only the in-frame clones, and not every one. The sample contains approximately 53,000 clones, roughly 93% of which appear only once. J was trimmed by 4 bases and V by 5 bases; bases with no gene match: 12. CDR1 and CDR2 (germline): SGHVS, FQNEAQ. CDR3 length equals 16 residues. The entry originates in a study of OX40 agonist ivuxolimab in advanced cancers. Study-wide points: Antigen specificity of clonally expanded peripheral T cells was not established. By week 6 at 0.1 to 3.0 mg/kg, blood CD4+ and CD8+ T cells had expanded clonally.

The chain has TRBV7-8 and TRBJ2-7; 9 positions agree with TRBD1. The TCR originated in an adult with an advanced solid tumor such as melanoma, head and neck, liver or kidney cancer. The source was CD4+ or CD8+ T cells sorted from blood, collected in a trial of the OX40 agonist ivuxolimab. CDR3 loop: CASSKDSRDRVYEQYF. The CDR3 bases are TGTGCCAGCAGCAAAGATAGCCGGGACAGGGTGTACGAGCAGTACTTC.